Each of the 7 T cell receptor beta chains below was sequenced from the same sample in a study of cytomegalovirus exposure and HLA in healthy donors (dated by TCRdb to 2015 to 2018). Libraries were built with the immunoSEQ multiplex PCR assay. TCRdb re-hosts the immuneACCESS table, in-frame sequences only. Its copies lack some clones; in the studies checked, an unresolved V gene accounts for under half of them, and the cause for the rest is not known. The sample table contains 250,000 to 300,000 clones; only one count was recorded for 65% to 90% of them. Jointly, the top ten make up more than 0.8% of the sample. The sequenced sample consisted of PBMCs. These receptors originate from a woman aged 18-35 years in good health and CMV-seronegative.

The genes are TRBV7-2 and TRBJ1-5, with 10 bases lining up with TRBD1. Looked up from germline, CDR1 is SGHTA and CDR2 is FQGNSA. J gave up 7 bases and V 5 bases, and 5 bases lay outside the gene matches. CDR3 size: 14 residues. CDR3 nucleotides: TGTGCCAGCAGCACTCGACAGGGGGCCCAGCCCCAGCATTTT. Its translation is CASSTRQGAQPQHF. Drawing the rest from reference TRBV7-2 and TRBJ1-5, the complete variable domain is GAGVSQSPSNKVTEKGKDVELRCDPISGHTALYWYRQSLGQGLEFLIYFQGNSAPDKSGLPSDRFSAERTGGSVSTLTIQRTQQEDSAVYLCASSTRQGAQPQHFGDGTRLSIL.

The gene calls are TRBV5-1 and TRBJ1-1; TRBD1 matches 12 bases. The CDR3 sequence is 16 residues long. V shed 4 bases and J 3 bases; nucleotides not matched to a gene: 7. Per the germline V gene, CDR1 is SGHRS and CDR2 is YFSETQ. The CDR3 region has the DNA TGCGCCAGCAGCATGGGACAGGGGGCCTTGGACACTGAAGCTTTCTTT. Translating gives CASSMGQGALDTEAFF.

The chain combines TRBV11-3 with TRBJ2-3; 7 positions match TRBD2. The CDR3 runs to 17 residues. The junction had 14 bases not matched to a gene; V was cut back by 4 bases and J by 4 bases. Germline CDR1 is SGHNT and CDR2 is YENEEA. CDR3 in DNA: TGTGCCAGCAGCTCAAGATCAGGAGGACTAGGGGCAGATACGCAGTATTTT. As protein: CASSSRSGGLGADTQYF.

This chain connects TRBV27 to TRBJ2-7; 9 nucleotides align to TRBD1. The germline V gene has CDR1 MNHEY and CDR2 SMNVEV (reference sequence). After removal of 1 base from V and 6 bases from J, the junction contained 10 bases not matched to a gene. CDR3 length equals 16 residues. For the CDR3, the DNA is TGTGCCAGCAGTTTATTGACGGGACAGGGTTTCGGCGAGCAGTACTTC. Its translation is CASSLLTGQGFGEQYF.

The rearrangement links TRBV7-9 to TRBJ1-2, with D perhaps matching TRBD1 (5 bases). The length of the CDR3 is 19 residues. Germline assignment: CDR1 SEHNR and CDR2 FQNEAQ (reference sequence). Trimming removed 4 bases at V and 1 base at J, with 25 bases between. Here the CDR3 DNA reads TGTGCCAGCAGCTCCACTTCCGACAGCGCGCTTCATCGTAACTATGGCTACACCTTC. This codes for CASSSTSDSALHRNYGYTF.

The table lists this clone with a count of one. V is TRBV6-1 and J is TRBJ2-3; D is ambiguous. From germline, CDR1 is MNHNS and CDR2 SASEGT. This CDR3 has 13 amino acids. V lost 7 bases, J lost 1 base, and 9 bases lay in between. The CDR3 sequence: CASNFQGTDTQYF. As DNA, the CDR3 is TGTGCCAGCAATTTCCAGGGCACAGATACGCAGTATTTT.

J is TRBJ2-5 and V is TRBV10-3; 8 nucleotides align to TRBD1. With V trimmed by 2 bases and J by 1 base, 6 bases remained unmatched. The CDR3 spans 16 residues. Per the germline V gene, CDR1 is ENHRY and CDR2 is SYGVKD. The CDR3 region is CAISEQGQGLQETQYF. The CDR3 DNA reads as TGTGCCATCAGTGAGCAAGGACAGGGTCTCCAAGAGACCCAGTACTTC.